A single sample is the source of the 19 T cell receptor beta chains below, sequenced in a study of shared clonotypes between healthy human individuals. This table comes from immunoSEQ multiplex PCR, and its TCRdb copy is limited to in-frame clones, with some not included. The repertoire holds some 1.1 million clones, with 60% to 85% as singletons. The sample comprised memory CD4+ T cells from PBMCs. This sample's subset: CD45RA-negative fraction. The receptors were gathered from a man between 18 and 29 years old in good health. Some clones in this sample may be carry-over from other donors' samples.

This clone was seen repeatedly, ten times or more. V and J are TRBV5-1 and TRBJ1-4; 9 positions match TRBD1. The V segment lost 0 bases and the J segment 8 bases; nucleotides outside the gene matches: 11. The CDR3 totals 17 residues. Germline V gene sequence: CDR1 SGHRS, CDR2 YFSETQ. As DNA, the CDR3 is TGCGCCAGCAGCTTGGGAAACTCCGGGACAGGGATCGAAAAACTGTTTTTT. Translated: CASSLGNSGTGIEKLFF.

This chain uses TRBV4-2 with TRBJ1-2, with 8 bases lining up with TRBD1. With 0 bases clipped from V and 2 bases from J, the junction kept 17 bases outside the gene matches. The CDR3 length is 20 residues. CDR1 LGHNA and CDR2 YNFKEQ come from the germline V gene. As DNA, the CDR3 is TGTGCCAGCAGCCAAGAGCACGGCAGGGGGCGCGACAGTTTGAACTATGGCTACACCTTC. Residues: CASSQEHGRGRDSLNYGYTF.

V is TRBV4-1 and J is TRBJ2-5; 10 bases are a match to TRBD2. CDR3 length: 16 amino acids. The J segment lost 1 base and the V segment lost 0 bases, leaving 2 bases of the junction unmatched. Germline CDR1 reads MGHRA; CDR2 reads YSYEKL. For the CDR3, the DNA is TGCGCCAGCAGCCAAGATCTAGCGGGGGTCCAAGAGACCCAGTACTTC. Protein: CASSQDLAGVQETQYF.

This chain links TRBV10-3 with TRBJ2-1, with 9 bases lining up with TRBD1. CDR3 length equals 13 residues. CDR1 is ENHRY, CDR2 SYGVKD, per germline. Germline trimming cut 10 bases from V and 2 bases from J; bases unmatched to any gene: 3. CDR3 in DNA: TGTGCCACCGGACAGGGGCCCTACAATGAGCAGTTCTTC. This gives the protein CATGQGPYNEQFF.

The gene calls are TRBV6-5 and TRBJ2-1; the match to TRBD2 covers 7 bases. J gave up 7 bases and V 0 bases, and 6 bases lay outside the gene matches. The CDR3 covers 15 residues. Germline CDR1 MNHEY, CDR2 SVGAGI. CDR3 protein: CASSYSISGGNEQFF. The DNA for the CDR3 is TGTGCCAGCAGTTACTCAATTTCGGGAGGAAATGAGCAGTTCTTC.

This chain's CDR3 is CSRFVPQYF. The CDR3, as DNA: TGCAGCCGGTTTGTTCCGCAGTATTTT. The rearrangement uses TRBV20-1 and TRBJ2-3; D remains unclear. The CDR3 length is 9 residues. CDR1 DFQATT and CDR2 SNEGSKA come from the germline V gene (reference sequence).

The chain couples TRBV7-3 to TRBJ2-5, with D unclear. Trimming removed 4 bases at V and 1 base at J, with 7 bases between. Germline V CDR1 and CDR2: SGHTA, FQGTGA. This CDR3 comprises 13 residues. The CDR3 reads CASSSSPQETQYF. CDR3 nucleotide sequence: TGTGCCAGCAGCTCCTCCCCCCAAGAGACCCAGTACTTC.

This clone was observed a handful of times. In nucleotides, the CDR3 is TGTGCCAGCAGTGAAGGATTAGGGACAGGAGTAAACACTGAAGCTTTCTTT. Protein sequence: CASSEGLGTGVNTEAFF. This chain uses TRBV2 with TRBJ1-1, with 8 bases fitting TRBD1. Trimming at V came to 1 base and at J to 2 bases, leaving 9 bases not matched to a gene. The CDR3 is made up of 17 amino acids. CDR1 and CDR2 from the germline V gene are SNHLY and FYNNEI. Supplemented by reference TRBV2 and TRBJ1-1, the full variable domain reads EPEVTQTPSHQVTQMGQEVILRCVPISNHLYFYWYRQILGQKVEFLVSFYNNEISEKSEIFDDQFSVERPDGSNFTLKIRSTKLEDSAMYFCASSEGLGTGVNTEAFFGQGTRLTVV.

The J gene is TRBJ2-3, the V gene TRBV7-3, with D perhaps matching TRBD2 (6 bases). The CDR3 contains 15 residues. Per the germline V gene, CDR1 is SGHTA and CDR2 is FQGTGA. Trimming took off 4 bases at V and 0 bases at J, with 11 bases between the two ends. In nucleotides, the CDR3 is TGTGCCAGCAGCTCACTAGCTAGTAGCACAGATACGCAGTATTTT. Translated, it gives CASSSLASSTDTQYF.

This clone was detected only a few times. This sequence joins TRBV15 and TRBJ1-1; the D is unclear. CDR3 length: 14 residues. Per germline, CDR1 LNHNV and CDR2 YYDKDF (reference sequence). V dropped 5 bases and J dropped 5 bases, with 15 bases sitting between them. CDR3 sequence (DNA): TGTGCCACCAGCTTTAGACGTGGAGGAACTGAAGCTTTCTTT. It codes for CATSFRRGGTEAFF.

V is TRBV5-4 and J is TRBJ1-2, with TRBD1 as a possible D gene (5 bases). Germline assignment: CDR1 SGHNT and CDR2 YYREEE (reference sequence). CDR3 size: 15 residues. Trimming stripped 4 bases from V and 7 bases from J, with 20 bases between. This CDR3 reads CASSNSGTGGFGYTF. Here the CDR3 DNA reads TGTGCCAGCAGCAATTCCGGGACGGGGGGATTTGGCTACACCTTC.

The chain links TRBV19 to TRBJ2-2, with D perhaps assigned TRBD1 or TRBD2 (7 bases each). CDR3 length: 16 amino acids. CDR1 is LNHDA and CDR2 is SQIVND in the germline V gene (reference sequence). Trimming took off 2 bases at V and 4 bases at J, with 14 bases between the two ends. Here the CDR3 DNA reads TGTGCCAGTAGTATAAGAACAGGGGAGGGCACCGGGGAGCTGTTTTTT. It codes for CASSIRTGEGTGELFF.

This clone was observed a few times. The chain joins TRBV28 to TRBJ2-3; 15 bases fit TRBD2. The CDR3 has 15 amino acids. V lost 5 bases and J lost 7; bases outside the gene matches: 4. Germline V CDR1 and CDR2: MDHEN, SYDVKM. CDR3 nucleotide sequence: TGTGCCAGCAGTGCGGGACTAGCGGGAGGATATACGCAGTATTTT. Amino acid sequence: CASSAGLAGGYTQYF.

This clone was counted between two and nine times. The V and J genes are TRBV4-1 and TRBJ2-3; possible D gene TRBD2, 5 bases. This CDR3 comprises 13 residues. The germline V and J ends were trimmed by 1 base and 11 bases, with 13 bases remaining between them. CDR1 and CDR2 (germline): MGHRA, YSYEKL. Here the CDR3 DNA reads TGCGCCAGCAGCCAAGTCGCGGTAGCGCAGCAGTATTTT. Translated: CASSQVAVAQQYF.

The V gene is TRBV9, the J gene TRBJ2-1, with no clear D. Germline CDR1 is SGDLS and CDR2 is YYNGEE. V was trimmed by 4 bases and J by 0 bases, leaving 17 bases between them. The CDR3 is 17 amino acids. The CDR3 DNA reads as TGTGCCAGCAGCCCAAAAAGGGAACCTAGCTCCTACAATGAGCAGTTCTTC. As protein: CASSPKREPSSYNEQFF.

The gene calls are TRBV5-4 and TRBJ1-1; D might be TRBD1 (6 bases). CDR1 and CDR2 (germline): SGHNT, YYREEE (reference sequence). Between the trimmed V and J ends, which lost 1 base and 4 bases, there was a span of 20 bases. The CDR3 contains 17 residues. CDR3 sequence reads: CASSLWAVGGLGTEAFF. CDR3 coding DNA: TGTGCCAGCAGCTTGTGGGCCGTCGGGGGGCTGGGCACTGAAGCTTTCTTT.

The V and J genes are TRBV10-3 and TRBJ2-1; 8 bases are shared with TRBD2. There are 13 residues in the CDR3. After removal of 4 bases from V and 7 bases from J, the junction contained 3 bases not matched to a gene. Germline loops: CDR1 ENHRY, CDR2 SYGVKD. The CDR3 sequence is CAISAKRENEQFF. For the CDR3, the DNA is TGTGCCATCAGTGCTAAGCGGGAGAATGAGCAGTTCTTC.

This chain uses TRBV14 with TRBJ2-7; D might be TRBD1 (6 bases). The CDR3 has 13 amino acids. Germline loops: CDR1 SGHDN, CDR2 FVKESK. Trimming cost V 4 bases and J 2 bases, with 9 bases left between them. The CDR3 nucleotides read TGTGCCAGCAGCCGTCGGGACACCTACGAGCAGTACTTC. Translated: CASSRRDTYEQYF.

This clone occurred a few times. The chain is built from TRBV7-8 and TRBJ2-2; unclear D gene. The germline V gene encodes CDR1 SGHVS and CDR2 FQNEAQ. Between the trimmed V and J ends, which lost 1 base and 6 bases, there was a span of 6 bases. This CDR3 comprises 13 residues. In DNA, the CDR3 is TGTGCCAGCAGCTTAGGGGGATCCGGGGAGCTGTTTTTT. It encodes CASSLGGSGELFF.